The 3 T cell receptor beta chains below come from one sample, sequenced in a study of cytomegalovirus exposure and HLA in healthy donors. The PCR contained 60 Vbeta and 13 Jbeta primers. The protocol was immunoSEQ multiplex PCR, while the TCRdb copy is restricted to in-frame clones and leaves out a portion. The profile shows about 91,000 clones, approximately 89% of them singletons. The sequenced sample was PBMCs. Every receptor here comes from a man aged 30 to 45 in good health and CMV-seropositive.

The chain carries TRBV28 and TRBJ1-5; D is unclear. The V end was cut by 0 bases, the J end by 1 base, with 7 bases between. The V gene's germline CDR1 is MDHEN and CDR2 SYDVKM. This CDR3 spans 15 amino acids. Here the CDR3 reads CASSLWGVSNQPQHF. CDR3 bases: TGTGCCAGCAGTTTATGGGGAGTGAGCAATCAGCCCCAGCATTTT.

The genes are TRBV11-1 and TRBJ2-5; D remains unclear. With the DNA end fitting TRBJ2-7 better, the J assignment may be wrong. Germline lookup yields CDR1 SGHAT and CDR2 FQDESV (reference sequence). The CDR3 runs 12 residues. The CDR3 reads CASSLLSYEQYF. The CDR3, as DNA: TGTGCCAGCAGCTTACTCTCGTACGAGCAGTACTTC.

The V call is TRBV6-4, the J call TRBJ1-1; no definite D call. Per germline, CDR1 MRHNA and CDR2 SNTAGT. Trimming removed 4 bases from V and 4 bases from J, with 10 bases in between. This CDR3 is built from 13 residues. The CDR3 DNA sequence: TGTGCCAGCAGTGCCCTGGGAGGCACTGAAGCTTTCTTT. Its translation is CASSALGGTEAFF.